A selection of T cell receptor beta chains follows, all from one sample in a study of regulatory T cells in long-lasting Graves disease. TCRdb itself ran the multiplex PCR reads through MiXCR, one entry per CDR3 protein. Of about 320,000 distinct CDR3 sequences in the sample, 18% were seen once. This sample comprised peripheral blood mononuclear cells (PBMCs), obtained at new diagnosis, from a patient treated with antithyroid drugs. These receptors were collected from a female donor with Graves disease. Each CDR3 is given with its conserved first and last residue.

CDR3aa: CASSGDSQPQHF
v_gene: TRBV2

CDR3aa: CASSLRTSGSPSTDTQYF
v_gene: TRBV5-1

CDR3aa: CASSQDVGQTEKLFF
v_gene: TRBV14

CDR3aa: CASSEDRGGYTF
v_gene: TRBV2

CDR3aa: CASSQGAGWVYEQYF
v_gene: TRBV3-1

CDR3aa: CASSRTTGMAELFF
v_gene: TRBV7-8

CDR3aa: CAGSEQRGGNQPQHF
v_gene: TRBV6-1

CDR3aa: CASTPYGAGELFF
v_gene: TRBV28

CDR3aa: CASSRVGEFETQYF
v_gene: TRBV5-4

CDR3aa: CASSPTGTATYEQYF
v_gene: TRBV19

CDR3aa: CASSLRLTRDRNNSPLHF
v_gene: TRBV27

CDR3aa: CASSLRWGSYNEQFF
v_gene: TRBV7-9

CDR3aa: CSASRLGQVARLMNTEAFF
v_gene: TRBV20-1

CDR3aa: CASSPVGQPQHF
v_gene: TRBV6-1

CDR3aa: CAWTRSSYNEQFF
v_gene: TRBV30

CDR3aa: CASSGTDTGELFF
v_gene: TRBV2

CDR3aa: CASSPTGPGEKLFF
v_gene: TRBV5-4

CDR3aa: CASGSGTSGSYEQFF
v_gene: TRBV12-5

CDR3aa: CASRDGTGGTEAFF
v_gene: TRBV12-3/TRBV12-4

CDR3aa: CSAPTSGAVSSYNEQFF
v_gene: TRBV20-1

CDR3aa: CASSPRGGGDTEAFF
v_gene: TRBV18

CDR3aa: CAWTFEAKNIQYF
v_gene: TRBV30

CDR3aa: CASSLLPSGTEQFF
v_gene: TRBV27

CDR3aa: CASSHERGTQILYNEQFF
v_gene: TRBV18

CDR3aa: CASTRDGSSGNTIYF
v_gene: TRBV12-3/TRBV12-4

CDR3aa: CATSIDSSADTQYF
v_gene: TRBV15

CDR3aa: CASSPGTSAHNEQFF
v_gene: TRBV19

CDR3aa: CASSLAHGGPPDTQYF
v_gene: TRBV7-9

CDR3aa: CASSLATGQGAPANEKLFF
v_gene: TRBV11-2

CDR3aa: CSVEARAGTEAFF
v_gene: TRBV29-1

CDR3aa: CASSSAGTGVGGANVLTF
v_gene: TRBV5-1

CDR3aa: CASSIARTSGRTDPNEQFF
v_gene: TRBV19

CDR3aa: CASTEPWSGGYGYTF
v_gene: TRBV12-3/TRBV12-4

CDR3aa: CASSQVQGWETQYF
v_gene: TRBV3-1

CDR3aa: CASSFAREQDTQYF
v_gene: TRBV12-3/TRBV12-4

CDR3aa: CSASYLSSGQETQYF
v_gene: TRBV20-1

CDR3aa: CSARETGGPAYGYTF
v_gene: TRBV20-1

CDR3aa: CAWTTEEYLGQPQHF
v_gene: TRBV30

CDR3aa: CASSSYAGHGYTF
v_gene: TRBV7-3

CDR3aa: CASSRQGAADTQYF
v_gene: TRBV2

CDR3aa: CASSSPGSSGSYEQYF
v_gene: TRBV11-3